This is a list of T cell receptor beta chains from one sample in a study of technical replicates of blood from a few donors. TCRdb keeps only in-frame clones here, not all; method: immunoSEQ multiplex PCR. Found here are about 83,000 clones, 96% of them singletons; the top ten hold 0.31%. The sample comprised T cells isolated from PBMCs. The receptors stem from a human donor in good health. CDR3s include the opening cysteine and the closing phenylalanine or tryptophan.

j_call | v_call | cdr3_aa
TRBJ2-7 | TRBV7-6 | CASSLKGEAYEQYF
TRBJ1-5 | TRBV19 | CASNTNSNQPQHF
TRBJ2-7 | TRBV4-1 | CASSQWLAGAYEQYF
TRBJ2-2 | TRBV5-6 | CASSLVRNTGELFF
TRBJ2-3 | TRBV13 | CASSLILVPDTQYF
TRBJ2-2 | TRBV7-7 | CASLSGQGTGELFF
TRBJ2-1 | TRBV6-1 | CASYIGGGVNEQFF
TRBJ1-2 | TRBV5-4 | CASSGDSTYYGYTF
TRBJ2-1 | TRBV11-2 | CASSLDRDNEQFF
TRBJ2-3 | TRBV25-1 | CASSNSGRGTDTQYF
TRBJ2-1 | TRBV12-5 | CASGSLAGAYNEQFF
TRBJ2-7 | TRBV27 | CASLDRTHEQYF
TRBJ2-5 | TRBV7-2 | CASSRGLAGDQTQYF
TRBJ2-7 | TRBV6-1 | CASSDKSGRTYEQYF
TRBJ2-4 | TRBV28 | CASNRIQGVLDKNIQYF
TRBJ1-2 | TRBV7-9 | CASSLGVEGLRGGYTF
TRBJ2-5 | TRBV12-5 | CASGTQGAETQYF
TRBJ1-1 | TRBV2 | CASSDSKGNEAFF
TRBJ2-1 | TRBV6-5 | CASSRGTSGRNEQFF
TRBJ2-7 | TRBV5-4 | CASSIGLAGGYEQYF
TRBJ2-5 | TRBV5-4 | CASSLVTGVQETQYF
TRBJ2-5 | TRBV19 | CASSTEGIRETQYF
TRBJ2-3 | TRBV7-3 | CASSRTMGTGGLTDTQYF
TRBJ2-7 | TRBV7-9 | CASSPSYREQYF
TRBJ2-7 | TRBV25-1 | CASTGERYEQYF
TRBJ2-7 | TRBV29-1 | CSVWGTGGPYEQYF
TRBJ1-2 | TRBV7-9 | CASSLDSSMGYTF
TRBJ2-1 | TRBV6-5 | CASSPTSGIMNEQFF
TRBJ1-1 | TRBV15 | CATSRDLRDYTEAFF
TRBJ2-1 | TRBV5-6 | CASRPGPGQGVYNEQFF
TRBJ2-7 | TRBV2 | CASRRLAGAYYEQYF
TRBJ2-5 | TRBV6-6 | CATYRDFRETQYF
TRBJ1-1 | TRBV7-2 | CASSLNLRGTEAFF
TRBJ2-6 | TRBV14 | CASRPIGSGANVLTF
TRBJ1-4 | TRBV28 | CASSLFRGEKLFF
TRBJ2-7 | TRBV30 | CAWRKTGGVYEQYF
TRBJ1-2 | TRBV15 | CATSRGGGGVIYGYTF
TRBJ2-7 | TRBV4-1 | CASSQDQVVDLYF
TRBJ1-1 | TRBV29-1 | CSVFDRGLPTFF
TRBJ2-5 | TRBV25-1 | CASGALETQYF
TRBJ2-5 | TRBV27 | CASSFIHQETQYF
TRBJ2-7 | TRBV9 | CASSVDGTTTYEQYF
TRBJ1-1 | TRBV9 | CASSAGGGTGTEAFF
TRBJ2-7 | TRBV7-8 | CASSPIRDKRVAQYF
TRBJ1-2 | TRBV27 | CASSFSEGGASGYTF